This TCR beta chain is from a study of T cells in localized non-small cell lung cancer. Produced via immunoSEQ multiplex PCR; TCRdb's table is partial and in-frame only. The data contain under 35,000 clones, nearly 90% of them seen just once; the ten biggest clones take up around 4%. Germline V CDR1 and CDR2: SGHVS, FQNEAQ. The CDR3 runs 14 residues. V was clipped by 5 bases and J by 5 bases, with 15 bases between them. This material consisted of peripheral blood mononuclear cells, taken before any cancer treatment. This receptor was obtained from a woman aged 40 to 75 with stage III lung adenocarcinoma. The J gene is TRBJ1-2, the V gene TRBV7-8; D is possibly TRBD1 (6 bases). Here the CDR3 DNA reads TGTGCCAGCAGCCCAGGGGTAGGGCTTTATGGCTACACCTTC. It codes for CASSPGVGLYGYTF.